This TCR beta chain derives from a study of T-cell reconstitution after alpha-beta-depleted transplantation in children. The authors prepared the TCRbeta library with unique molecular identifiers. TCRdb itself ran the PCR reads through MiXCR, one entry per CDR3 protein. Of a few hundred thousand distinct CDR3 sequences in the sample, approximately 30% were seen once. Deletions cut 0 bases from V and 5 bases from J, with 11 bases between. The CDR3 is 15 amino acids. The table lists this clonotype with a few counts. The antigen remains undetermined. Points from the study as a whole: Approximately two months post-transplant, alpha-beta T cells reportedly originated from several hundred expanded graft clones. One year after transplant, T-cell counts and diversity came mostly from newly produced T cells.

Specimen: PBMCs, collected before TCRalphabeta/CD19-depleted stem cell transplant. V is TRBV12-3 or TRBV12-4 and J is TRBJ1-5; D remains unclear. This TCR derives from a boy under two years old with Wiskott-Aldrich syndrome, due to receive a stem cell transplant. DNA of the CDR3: TGTGCCAGCAGTTTAGCAGAGCCTACTTATCAGCCCCAGCATTTT. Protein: CASSLAEPTYQPQHF.